The 20 T cell receptor beta chains given below trace back to one sample, sequenced in a study of blood T cell repertoires in COVID-19. Sequenced by immunoSEQ multiplex PCR; TCRdb stores in-frame clones only, minus some. In the table there are 150,000 or so clones, about 88% of which are singletons. The sample comprised peripheral blood. The receptors originated from a man in his 60s with acute or convalescent COVID-19.

This chain uses TRBV6-5 with TRBJ2-6, with D possibly being TRBD2 (5 bases). Trimming shortened V by 7 bases and J by 1 base, and 11 bases separated the two germline ends. The CDR3 sequence is 15 residues long. Per germline, CDR1 MNHEY and CDR2 SVGAGI. CDR3 in DNA: TGTGCCAGCATGGTTCGGGGTTCTGGGGCCAACGTCCTGACTTTC. Protein: CASMVRGSGANVLTF.

V gene TRBV30 combines with J gene TRBJ2-2; a weak D match, TRBD2 (5 bases). CDR1 is GTSNPN, CDR2 SVGIG, per germline (reference sequence). The CDR3 is made up of 14 amino acids. Trimming took 1 base from V and 7 from J, leaving 13 bases between them. In DNA, the CDR3 is TGTGCCTGGAGTGATATTCGGGGTTTCGGGGAGCTGTTTTTT. Encoded protein: CAWSDIRGFGELFF. The variable domain in full, completed from reference TRBV30 and TRBJ2-2, reads SQTIHQWPATLVQPVGSPLSLECTVEGTSNPNLYWYRQAAGRGLQLLFYSVGIGQISSEVPQNLSASRPQDRQFILSSKKLLLSDSGFYLCAWSDIRGFGELFFGEGSRLTVL.

This clone has only one observation. The chain carries TRBV6-5 and TRBJ1-1; no definite D call. V was clipped by 3 bases and J by 1 base, with 12 bases between them. The CDR3 is made up of 15 amino acids. The germline CDR1 and CDR2 sequences are MNHEY and SVGAGI. The CDR3 DNA reads TGTGCCAGCAGTTATACCGGGGTAGCGAACACTGAAGCTTTCTTT. Translating it yields CASSYTGVANTEAFF.

This clone was counted a single time. The chain is built from TRBV5-6 and TRBJ1-4; possibly TRBD1 for D (5 bases). V lost 1 base to trimming and J lost 7 bases, with 11 bases between them. Germline V gives CDR1 SGHDT, CDR2 YYEEEE. The length of the CDR3 is 14 residues. In DNA, the CDR3 is TGTGCCAGCAGCTTGAAGGGGCCGGGTGAAAAACTGTTTTTT. It codes for CASSLKGPGEKLFF.

This chain uses TRBV7-2 with TRBJ1-2, with D possibly TRBD1 on 6 matching bases. The length of the CDR3 is 14 residues. Per germline, CDR1 SGHTA and CDR2 FQGNSA. The V end lost 5 bases, the J end lost 6 bases, and 16 bases lay between the germline ends. The CDR3 loop reads CASSQTAGADGYTF. CDR3 DNA sequence: TGTGCCAGCAGCCAGACGGCAGGGGCGGATGGCTACACCTTC.

The chain couples TRBV2 to TRBJ2-3; 12 bases line up with TRBD2. Germline values: CDR1 SNHLY, CDR2 FYNNEI. V shed 5 bases and J 3 bases; nucleotides not matched to a gene: 3. The CDR3 contains 15 residues. The CDR3 coding sequence is TGTGCCAGCAGTATGCTAGCGGGAGGGACAGATACGCAGTATTTT. As protein: CASSMLAGGTDTQYF.

The V call is TRBV10-3, the J call TRBJ2-1; 7 positions match TRBD2. CDR1 ENHRY and CDR2 SYGVKD come from the germline V gene. The CDR3 spans 15 residues. J was trimmed by 0 bases and V by 5 bases; bases with no gene match: 4. The CDR3 loop reads CAISWGGPSYNEQFF. The CDR3 DNA sequence: TGTGCCATCAGTTGGGGGGGACCCTCCTACAATGAGCAGTTCTTC.

This sequence joins TRBV27 and TRBJ2-1, with TRBD2 as a possible D gene (5 bases). V lost 7 bases to trimming and J lost 5 bases, with 12 bases between them. The CDR3 is 13 amino acids. Germline-derived CDR1 and CDR2 are MNHEY and SMNVEV (reference sequence). The CDR3 loop reads CASTPGGHNEQFF. The DNA of the CDR3 is TGTGCCAGCACCCCCGGAGGCCACAATGAGCAGTTCTTC.

This rearrangement joins TRBV5-5 to TRBJ2-3; TRBD1 matches at 8 bases. CDR1 is SGHKS and CDR2 is YYEKEE in the germline V gene (reference sequence). Trimming cost V 0 bases and J 5 bases; bases outside gene matches: 5. The CDR3 has 15 residues. CDR3 nucleotide sequence: TGTGCCAGCAGCTTGGCCCCAGGGGGCATAGATACGCAGTATTTT. Translated, it gives CASSLAPGGIDTQYF.

The chain uses TRBV7-2 and TRBJ2-3, with 10 nucleotides matching TRBD2. The germline V gene encodes CDR1 SGHTA and CDR2 FQGNSA. Germline trimming cut 4 bases from V and 4 bases from J; bases unmatched to any gene: 5. This CDR3 has 15 amino acids. CDR3 sequence (DNA): TGTGCCAGCAGCTCCCCTAGCGGGAGTTCAGATACGCAGTATTTT. Its translation: CASSSPSGSSDTQYF.

On this clone itself: Mismatch with germline at one junction end may stem from a read error. The J gene is TRBJ1-1, the V gene TRBV19; weak D call: TRBD1 (5 bases). The germline gives CDR1 LNHDA, CDR2 SQIVND (reference sequence). CDR3 length equals 13 residues. The CDR3 loop is CASSLDRNTEAFF. The CDR3 nucleotides read TGTGCCAGTAGTCTAGACAGGAACACTGAAGCTTTCTTT.

The chain is built from TRBV6-2 or TRBV6-3 and TRBJ1-1; the D is unclear. Trimming took off 0 bases at V and 5 bases at J, with 10 bases between the two ends. CDR3 size: 14 residues. Per germline, CDR1 MNHEY and CDR2 SVGEGT. This CDR3 is CASSYSTGLTEAFF. As DNA, the CDR3 is TGTGCCAGCAGTTACTCTACGGGTCTAACTGAAGCTTTCTTT.

J is TRBJ1-3 and V is TRBV7-2; tentatively, D is TRBD1 (5 bases). The germline V gene encodes CDR1 SGHTA and CDR2 FQGNSA. V gave up 3 bases and J gave up 2 bases, with 8 bases separating them. This CDR3 region has 14 residues. CDR3 DNA: TGTGCCAGCAGCTTCACGGGGGCTGGAAACACCATATATTTT. Its translation: CASSFTGAGNTIYF.

The J gene is TRBJ1-2, the V gene TRBV5-1, with 8 positions matching TRBD1. Losses at the gene ends were 5 bases for V and 2 bases for J; bases not matched to a gene: 5. Germline CDR1 reads SGHRS; CDR2 reads YFSETQ. This CDR3 has 14 residues. CDR3 sequence reads: CASRTGTGNYGYTF. The DNA of the CDR3 is TGCGCCAGCAGAACCGGGACAGGCAACTATGGCTACACCTTC.

This chain links TRBV12-3 or TRBV12-4 with TRBJ1-1; D perhaps matches TRBD1 (5 bases). This CDR3 has 12 residues. The ends were cut back, 6 bases at V and 6 bases at J, with 11 bases in the middle. The DNA for the CDR3 is TGTGCCAGCAGCTCCAGGGTCGCTGAAGCTTTCTTT. Translated, it gives CASSSRVAEAFF.

The J gene is TRBJ2-7, the V gene TRBV14; possible D gene TRBD1, 5 bases. V lost 4 bases, J lost 3 bases, and 16 bases lay in between. The CDR3 runs to 15 residues. The germline V gene encodes CDR1 SGHDN and CDR2 FVKESK. The CDR3 loop reads CASSPLRAGIYEQYF. The DNA of the CDR3 is TGTGCCAGCAGCCCGTTACGGGCAGGGATCTACGAGCAGTACTTC.

As to this clone: Other DNA sequences in this sample translate to the same CDR3. The chain recombines TRBV30 with TRBJ1-2; D gene ambiguous. The CDR3 runs to 12 residues. Trimming left V 0 bases short and J 0 bases short, with 2 bases between. CDR1 is GTSNPN and CDR2 is SVGIG in the germline V gene (reference sequence). Here the CDR3 DNA reads TGTGCCTGGAGTGTCACTAACTATGGCTACACCTTC. Translation: CAWSVTNYGYTF.

This chain uses TRBV11-3 with TRBJ2-7; 10 bases map to TRBD2. Germline V gives CDR1 SGHNT, CDR2 YENEEA. The V segment lost 0 bases and the J segment 0 bases; nucleotides outside the gene matches: 8. CDR3 length: 18 amino acids. CDR3 in amino acids: CASSLDRLGTSDSYEQYF. CDR3 nucleotides: TGTGCCAGCAGCTTAGATCGACTTGGGACTAGCGACTCCTACGAGCAGTACTTC.

This rearrangement joins TRBV19 to TRBJ1-2; TRBD1 agrees at 8 bases. J lost 4 bases, V lost 5 bases, and 9 bases had no gene match. From germline, CDR1 is LNHDA and CDR2 SQIVND (reference sequence). This CDR3 has 15 amino acids. The CDR3 sequence: CASSHGQGGGYGYTF. The CDR3 DNA is TGTGCCAGTAGTCACGGACAGGGTGGAGGCTATGGCTACACCTTC.

This chain connects TRBV11-2 to TRBJ1-1; tentative D call: TRBD1 (5 bases). The CDR3 extends over 16 amino acids. The germline V gene encodes CDR1 SGHAT and CDR2 FQNNGV. With 5 bases removed from V and 1 base from J, the gap between germline ends came to 17 bases. The CDR3 reads CASSPWGRFQNTEAFF. The CDR3 nucleotides are TGTGCCAGCAGCCCCTGGGGCCGTTTTCAGAACACTGAAGCTTTCTTT.